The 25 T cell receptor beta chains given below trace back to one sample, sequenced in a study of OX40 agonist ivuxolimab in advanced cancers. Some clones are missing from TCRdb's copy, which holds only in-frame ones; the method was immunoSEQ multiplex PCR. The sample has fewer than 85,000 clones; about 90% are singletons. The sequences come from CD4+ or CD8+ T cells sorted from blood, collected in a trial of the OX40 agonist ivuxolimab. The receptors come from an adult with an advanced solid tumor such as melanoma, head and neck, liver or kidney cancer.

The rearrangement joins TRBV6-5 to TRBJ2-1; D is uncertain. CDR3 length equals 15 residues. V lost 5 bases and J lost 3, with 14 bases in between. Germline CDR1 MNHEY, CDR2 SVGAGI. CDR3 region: CASSISLGFYNEQFF. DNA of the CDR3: TGTGCCAGCAGTATTAGCCTAGGATTCTACAATGAGCAGTTCTTC.

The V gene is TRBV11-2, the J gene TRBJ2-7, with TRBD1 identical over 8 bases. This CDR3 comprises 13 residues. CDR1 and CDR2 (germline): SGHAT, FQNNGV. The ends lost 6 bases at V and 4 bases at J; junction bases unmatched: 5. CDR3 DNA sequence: TGTGCCAGCAGTTGGACAGGGAGTTACGAGCAGTACTTC. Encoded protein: CASSWTGSYEQYF.

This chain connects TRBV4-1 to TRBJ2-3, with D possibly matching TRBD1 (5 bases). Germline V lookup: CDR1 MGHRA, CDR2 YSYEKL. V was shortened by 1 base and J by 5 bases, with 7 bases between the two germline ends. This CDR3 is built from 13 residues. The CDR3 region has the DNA TGCGCCAGCAGCCAAGTAGGGGTAGATACGCAGTATTTT. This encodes CASSQVGVDTQYF.

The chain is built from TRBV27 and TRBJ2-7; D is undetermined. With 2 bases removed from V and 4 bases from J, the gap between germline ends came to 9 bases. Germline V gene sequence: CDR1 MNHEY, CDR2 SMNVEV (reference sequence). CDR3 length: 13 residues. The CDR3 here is CASSLGATYEQYF. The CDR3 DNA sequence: TGTGCCAGCAGTTTAGGCGCAACTTACGAGCAGTACTTC.

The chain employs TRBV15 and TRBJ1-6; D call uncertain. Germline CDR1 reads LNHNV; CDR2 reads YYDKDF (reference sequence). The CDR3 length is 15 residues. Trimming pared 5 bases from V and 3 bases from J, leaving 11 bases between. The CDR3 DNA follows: TGTGCCACCAGCGCTGCGGGAGACTATAATTCACCCCTCCACTTT. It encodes CATSAAGDYNSPLHF. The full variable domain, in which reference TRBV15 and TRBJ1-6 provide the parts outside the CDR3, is DAMVIQNPRYQVTQFGKPVTLSCSQTLNHNVMYWYQQKSSQAPKLLFHYYDKDFNNEADTPDNFQSRRPNTSFCFLDIRSPGLGDTAMYLCATSAAGDYNSPLHFGNGTRLTVT.

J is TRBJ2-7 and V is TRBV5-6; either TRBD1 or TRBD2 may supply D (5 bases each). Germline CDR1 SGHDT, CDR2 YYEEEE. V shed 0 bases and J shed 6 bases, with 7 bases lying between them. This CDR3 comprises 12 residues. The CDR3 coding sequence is TGTGCCAGCAGCTTGGCCGGGGCCGAGCAGTACTTC. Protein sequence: CASSLAGAEQYF.

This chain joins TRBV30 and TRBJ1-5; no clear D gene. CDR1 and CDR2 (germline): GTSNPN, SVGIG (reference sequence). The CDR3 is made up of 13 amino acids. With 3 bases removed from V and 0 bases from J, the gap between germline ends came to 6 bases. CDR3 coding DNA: TGTGCCTGGAGCGTCAATAGCAATCAGCCCCAGCATTTT. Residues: CAWSVNSNQPQHF.

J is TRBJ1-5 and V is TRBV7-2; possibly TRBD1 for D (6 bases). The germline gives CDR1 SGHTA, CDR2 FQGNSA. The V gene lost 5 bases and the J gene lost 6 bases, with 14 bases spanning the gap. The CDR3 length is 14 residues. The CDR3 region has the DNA TGTGCCAGCAGCCTACTCCAGGGGACTCAGCCCCAGCATTTT. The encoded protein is CASSLLQGTQPQHF.

For the CDR3, the DNA is TGTGCCAGCAGTCAGACAGACAGGGTGGAAGATACGCAGTATTTT. This sequence encodes CASSQTDRVEDTQYF. V usage is TRBV6-6 and J usage is TRBJ2-3; 7 bases are a match to TRBD1. V shed 5 bases, J shed 5 bases, and the junction held 10 bases outside the gene matches. CDR1 and CDR2 from the germline V gene are MNHNY and SVGAGI (reference sequence). CDR3 size: 15 residues.

The CDR3 protein is CASSQGYNSPLHF. DNA for the CDR3: TGCGCCAGCAGCCAGGGTTATAATTCACCCCTCCACTTT. The chain couples TRBV4-1 to TRBJ1-6; D remains unclear. The CDR3 covers 13 residues. Germline V gene data show CDR1 as MGHRA and CDR2 as YSYEKL. The ends were cut back, 3 bases at V and 4 bases at J, with 4 bases in the middle.

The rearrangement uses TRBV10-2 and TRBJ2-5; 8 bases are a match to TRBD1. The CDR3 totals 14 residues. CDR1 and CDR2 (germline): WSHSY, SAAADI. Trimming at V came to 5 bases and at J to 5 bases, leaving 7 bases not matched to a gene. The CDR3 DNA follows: TGCGCCAGCAGTTCAGGGGGCGCGAGGGAGACCCAGTACTTC. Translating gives CASSSGGARETQYF.

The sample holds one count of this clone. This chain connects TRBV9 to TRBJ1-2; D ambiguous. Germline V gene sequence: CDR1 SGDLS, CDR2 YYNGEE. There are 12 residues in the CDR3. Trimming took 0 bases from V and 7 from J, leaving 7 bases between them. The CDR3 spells CASSVVNSGYTF. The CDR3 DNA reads TGTGCCAGCAGCGTAGTGAACAGTGGCTACACCTTC.

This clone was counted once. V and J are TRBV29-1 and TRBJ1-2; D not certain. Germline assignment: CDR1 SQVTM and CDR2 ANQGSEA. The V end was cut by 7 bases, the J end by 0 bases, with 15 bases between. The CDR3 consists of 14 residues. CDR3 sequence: CSALEGQTNYGYTF. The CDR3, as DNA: TGCAGCGCCCTCGAAGGGCAGACTAACTATGGCTACACCTTC.

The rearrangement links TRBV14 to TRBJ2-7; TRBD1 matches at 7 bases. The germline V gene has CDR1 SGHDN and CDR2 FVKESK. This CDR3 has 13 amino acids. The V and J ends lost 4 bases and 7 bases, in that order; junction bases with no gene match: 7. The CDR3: CASSLTGRGEQYF. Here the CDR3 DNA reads TGTGCCAGCAGCCTGACAGGGCGTGGGGAGCAGTACTTC.

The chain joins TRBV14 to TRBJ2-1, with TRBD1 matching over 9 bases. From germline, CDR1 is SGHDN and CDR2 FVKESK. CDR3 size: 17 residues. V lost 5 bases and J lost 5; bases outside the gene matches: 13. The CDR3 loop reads CASSYDHLRDRDNEQFF. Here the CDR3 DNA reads TGTGCCAGCAGCTACGACCACCTCCGGGACAGGGACAATGAGCAGTTCTTC.

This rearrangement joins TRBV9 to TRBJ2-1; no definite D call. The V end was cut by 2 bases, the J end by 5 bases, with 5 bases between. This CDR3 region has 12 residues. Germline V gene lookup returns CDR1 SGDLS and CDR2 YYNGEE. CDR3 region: CASSVNNNEQFF. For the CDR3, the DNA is TGTGCCAGCAGCGTGAACAACAATGAGCAGTTCTTC. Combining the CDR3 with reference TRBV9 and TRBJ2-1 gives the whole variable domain DSGVTQTPKHLITATGQRVTLRCSPRSGDLSVYWYQQSLDQGLQFLIQYYNGEERAKGNILERFSAQQFPDLHSELNLSSLELGDSALYFCASSVNNNEQFFGPGTRLTVL.

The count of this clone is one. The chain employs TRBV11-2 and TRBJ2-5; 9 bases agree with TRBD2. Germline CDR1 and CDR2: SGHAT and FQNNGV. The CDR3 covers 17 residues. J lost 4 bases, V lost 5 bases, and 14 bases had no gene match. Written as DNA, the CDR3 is TGTGCCAGCAGCCAAGCGGGCGGGGGGGCCACTAGAGAGACCCAGTACTTC. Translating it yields CASSQAGGGATRETQYF.

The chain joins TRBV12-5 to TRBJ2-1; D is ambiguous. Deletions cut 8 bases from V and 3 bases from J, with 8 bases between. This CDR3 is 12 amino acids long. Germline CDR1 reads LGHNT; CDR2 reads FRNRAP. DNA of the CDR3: TGTGCTAGTAAACTCGGCTACAATGAGCAGTTCTTC. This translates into CASKLGYNEQFF.

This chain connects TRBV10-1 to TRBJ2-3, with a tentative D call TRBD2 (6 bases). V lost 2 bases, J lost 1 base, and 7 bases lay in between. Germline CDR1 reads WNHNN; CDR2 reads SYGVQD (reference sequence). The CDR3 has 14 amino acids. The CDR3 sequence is CASSEGGGTDTQYF. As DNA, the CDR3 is TGCGCCAGCAGTGAGGGAGGGGGCACAGATACGCAGTATTTT.

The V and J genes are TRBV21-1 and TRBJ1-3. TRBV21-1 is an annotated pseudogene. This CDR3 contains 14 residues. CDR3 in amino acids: CASSDAGAGNTIYF. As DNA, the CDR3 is TGTGCCAGCAGCGACGCGGGGGCTGGAAACACCATATATTTT.

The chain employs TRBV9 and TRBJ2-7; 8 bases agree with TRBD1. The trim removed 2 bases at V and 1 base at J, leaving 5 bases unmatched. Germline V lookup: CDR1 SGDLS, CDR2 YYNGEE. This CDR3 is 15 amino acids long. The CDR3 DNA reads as TGTGCCAGCAGCGTTGGACAGGGTAGGTCCTACGAGCAGTACTTC. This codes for CASSVGQGRSYEQYF.

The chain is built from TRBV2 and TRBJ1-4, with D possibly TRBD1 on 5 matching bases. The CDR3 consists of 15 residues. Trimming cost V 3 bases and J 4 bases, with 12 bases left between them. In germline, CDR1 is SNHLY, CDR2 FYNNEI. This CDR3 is CASSDFTGHNEKLFF. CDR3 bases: TGTGCCAGCAGTGATTTCACAGGCCATAATGAAAAACTGTTTTTT.

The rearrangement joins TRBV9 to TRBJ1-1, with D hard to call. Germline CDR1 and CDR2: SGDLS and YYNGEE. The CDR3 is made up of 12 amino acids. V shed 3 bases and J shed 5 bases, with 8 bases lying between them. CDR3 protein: CASSADRTEAFF. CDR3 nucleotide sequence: TGTGCCAGCAGCGCCGATAGGACTGAAGCTTTCTTT. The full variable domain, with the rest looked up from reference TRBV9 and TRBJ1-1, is DSGVTQTPKHLITATGQRVTLRCSPRSGDLSVYWYQQSLDQGLQFLIQYYNGEERAKGNILERFSAQQFPDLHSELNLSSLELGDSALYFCASSADRTEAFFGQGTRLTVV.

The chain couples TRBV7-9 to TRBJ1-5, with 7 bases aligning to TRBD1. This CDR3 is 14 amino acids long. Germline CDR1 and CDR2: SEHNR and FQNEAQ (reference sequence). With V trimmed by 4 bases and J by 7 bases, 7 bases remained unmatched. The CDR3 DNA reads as TGTGCCAGCAGCTCGACAGGGATGAGGCAGCCCCAGCATTTT. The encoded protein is CASSSTGMRQPQHF.

CDR3 sequence reads: CASSFLAGLNNEQFF. The CDR3, as DNA: TGTGCCAGCAGCTTCCTAGCGGGGCTGAACAATGAGCAGTTCTTC. The rearrangement uses TRBV7-6 and TRBJ2-1, with 9 bases fitting TRBD2. The germline CDR1 and CDR2 sequences are SGHVS and FNYEAQ. The V segment lost 3 bases and the J segment 5 bases; nucleotides outside the gene matches: 5. The CDR3 spans 15 residues. Variable domain in full (rest from reference TRBV7-6 and TRBJ2-1): GAGVSQSPRYKVTKRGQDVALRCDPISGHVSLYWYRQALGQGPEFLTYFNYEAQQDKSGLPNDRFSAERPEGSISTLTIQRTEQRDSAMYRCASSFLAGLNNEQFFGPGTRLTVL.